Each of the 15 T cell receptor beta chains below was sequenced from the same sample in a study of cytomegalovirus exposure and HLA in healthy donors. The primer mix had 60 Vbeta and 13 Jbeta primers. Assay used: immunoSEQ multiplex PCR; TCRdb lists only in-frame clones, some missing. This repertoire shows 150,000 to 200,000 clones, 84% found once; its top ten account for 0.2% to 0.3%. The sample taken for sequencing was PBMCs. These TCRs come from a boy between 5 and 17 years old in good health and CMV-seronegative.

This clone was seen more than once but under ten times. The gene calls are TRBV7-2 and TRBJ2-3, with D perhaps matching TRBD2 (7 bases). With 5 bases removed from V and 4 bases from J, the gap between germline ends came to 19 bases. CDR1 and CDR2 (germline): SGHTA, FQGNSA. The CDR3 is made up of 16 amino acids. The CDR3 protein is CASSPPGEGGPDTQYF. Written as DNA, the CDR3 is TGTGCCAGCAGCCCCCCCGGGGAGGGGGGCCCAGATACGCAGTATTTT.

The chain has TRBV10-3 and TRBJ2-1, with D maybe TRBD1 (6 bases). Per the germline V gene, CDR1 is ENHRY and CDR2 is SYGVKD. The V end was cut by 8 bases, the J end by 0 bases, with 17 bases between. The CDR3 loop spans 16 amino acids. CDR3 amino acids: CAIGQYAESSYNEQFF. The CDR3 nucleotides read TGTGCCATCGGACAGTATGCGGAGAGCTCCTACAATGAGCAGTTCTTC.

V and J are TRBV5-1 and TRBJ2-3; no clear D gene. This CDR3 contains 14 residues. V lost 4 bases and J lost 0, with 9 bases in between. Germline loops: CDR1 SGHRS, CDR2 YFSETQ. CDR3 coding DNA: TGCGCCAGCAGCCCATTCCTAAGCACAGATACGCAGTATTTT. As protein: CASSPFLSTDTQYF.

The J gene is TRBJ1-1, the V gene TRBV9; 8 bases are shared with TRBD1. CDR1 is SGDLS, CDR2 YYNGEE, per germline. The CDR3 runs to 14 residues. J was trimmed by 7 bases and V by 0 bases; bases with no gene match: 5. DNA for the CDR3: TGTGCCAGCAGCGTAGGAGGGGGGACAGGTGAAGCTTTCTTT. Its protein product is CASSVGGGTGEAFF.

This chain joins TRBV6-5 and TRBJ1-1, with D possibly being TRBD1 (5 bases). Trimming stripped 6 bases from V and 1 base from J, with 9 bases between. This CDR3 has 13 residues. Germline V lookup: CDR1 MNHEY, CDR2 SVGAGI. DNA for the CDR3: TGTGCCAGCAGCCGCAGGGAGAACACTGAAGCTTTCTTT. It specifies CASSRRENTEAFF.

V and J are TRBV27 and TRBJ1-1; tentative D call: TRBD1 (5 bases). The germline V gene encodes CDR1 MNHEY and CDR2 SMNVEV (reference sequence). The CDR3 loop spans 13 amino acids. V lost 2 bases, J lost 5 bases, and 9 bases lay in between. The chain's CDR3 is CASSLGAVTEAFF. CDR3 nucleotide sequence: TGTGCCAGCAGTTTAGGGGCGGTGACTGAAGCTTTCTTT.

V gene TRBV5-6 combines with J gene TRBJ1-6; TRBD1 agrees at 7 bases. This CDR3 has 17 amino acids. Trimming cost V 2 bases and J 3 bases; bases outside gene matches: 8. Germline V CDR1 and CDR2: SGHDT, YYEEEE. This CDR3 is CASSLIVGQNYNSPLHF. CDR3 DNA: TGTGCCAGCAGCTTAATCGTGGGACAGAACTATAATTCACCCCTCCACTTT.

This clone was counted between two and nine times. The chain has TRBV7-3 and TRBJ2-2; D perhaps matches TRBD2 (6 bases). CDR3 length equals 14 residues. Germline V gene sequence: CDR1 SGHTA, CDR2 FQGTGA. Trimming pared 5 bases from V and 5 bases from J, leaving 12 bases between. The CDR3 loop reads CASSPVGGTGELFF. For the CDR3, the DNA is TGTGCCAGCAGCCCCGTAGGAGGGACCGGGGAGCTGTTTTTT.

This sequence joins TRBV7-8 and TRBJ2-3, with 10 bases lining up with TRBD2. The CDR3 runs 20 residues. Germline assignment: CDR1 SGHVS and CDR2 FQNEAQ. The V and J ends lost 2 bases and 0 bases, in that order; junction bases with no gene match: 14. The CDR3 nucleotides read TGTGCCAGCAGCTTAAGGCAGGCACTAGCGGGAAGGGATAGCACAGATACGCAGTATTTT. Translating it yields CASSLRQALAGRDSTDTQYF.

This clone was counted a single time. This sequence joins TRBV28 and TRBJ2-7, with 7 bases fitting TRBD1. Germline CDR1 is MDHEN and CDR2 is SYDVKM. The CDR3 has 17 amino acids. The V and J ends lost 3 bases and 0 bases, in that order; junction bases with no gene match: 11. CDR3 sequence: CASSFFPQGTSSYEQYF. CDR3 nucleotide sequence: TGTGCCAGCAGTTTCTTCCCACAGGGGACGAGCTCCTACGAGCAGTACTTC.

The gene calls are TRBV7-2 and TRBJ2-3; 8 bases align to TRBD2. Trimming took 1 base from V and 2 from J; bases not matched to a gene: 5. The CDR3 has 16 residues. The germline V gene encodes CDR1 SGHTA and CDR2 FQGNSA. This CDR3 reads CASSLVAGLVTDTQYF. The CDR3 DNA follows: TGTGCCAGCAGCTTAGTTGCGGGACTAGTCACAGATACGCAGTATTTT.

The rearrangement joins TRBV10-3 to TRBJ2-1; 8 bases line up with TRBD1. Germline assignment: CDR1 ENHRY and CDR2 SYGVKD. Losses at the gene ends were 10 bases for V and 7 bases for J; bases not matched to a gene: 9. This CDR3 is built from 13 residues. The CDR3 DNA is TGTGCCAGTCACAGGGGGAGTATTAATGAGCAGTTCTTC. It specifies CASHRGSINEQFF.

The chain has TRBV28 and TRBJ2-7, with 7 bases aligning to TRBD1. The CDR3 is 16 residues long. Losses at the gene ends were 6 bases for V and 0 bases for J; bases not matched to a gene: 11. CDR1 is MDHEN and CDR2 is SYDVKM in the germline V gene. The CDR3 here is CASRATGQQASYEQYF. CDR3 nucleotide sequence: TGTGCCAGCAGGGCGACGGGACAGCAAGCCTCCTACGAGCAGTACTTC.

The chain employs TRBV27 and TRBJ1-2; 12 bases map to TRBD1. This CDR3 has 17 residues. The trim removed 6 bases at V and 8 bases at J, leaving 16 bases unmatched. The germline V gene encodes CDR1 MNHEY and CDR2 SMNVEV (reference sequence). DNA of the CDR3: TGTGCCAGCAGCACTCGGGACAGGGGGCGCGATTTATGGGGCTACACCTTC. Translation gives CASSTRDRGRDLWGYTF.

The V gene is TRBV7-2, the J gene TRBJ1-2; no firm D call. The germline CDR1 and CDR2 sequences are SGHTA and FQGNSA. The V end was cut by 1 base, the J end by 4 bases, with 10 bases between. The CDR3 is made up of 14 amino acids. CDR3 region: CASSLDRFVYGYTF. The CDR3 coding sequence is TGTGCCAGCAGCTTAGACAGATTCGTCTATGGCTACACCTTC. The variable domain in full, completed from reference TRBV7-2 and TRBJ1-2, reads GAGVSQSPSNKVTEKGKDVELRCDPISGHTALYWYRQSLGQGLEFLIYFQGNSAPDKSGLPSDRFSAERTGGSVSTLTIQRTQQEDSAVYLCASSLDRFVYGYTFGSGTRLTVV.